This T cell receptor beta chain was sequenced during a study of blood T cell repertoires in COVID-19. Study context: Samples representing acute and convalescent COVID-19 were sourced from the United States, Italy and Spain. T cells, B-cell-depleted T cells, or PBMCs supplied cDNA or gDNA.

Germline CDR1 LGHNT, CDR2 FRNRAP. This CDR3 region has 12 residues. V was cut by 1 base and J by 10 bases, with 10 bases left in between. Original processing methods: Amplification of reference gene primers was used by the study to estimate nucleated cell counts. The protocol was immunoSEQ multiplex PCR, while the TCRdb copy is restricted to in-frame clones and leaves out a portion. Clonal size and the V and J genes are those of that table, whereas D and trimming came from the DNA. The data show under 100,000 clones, roughly 92% seen once. This rearrangement joins TRBV12-5 to TRBJ1-2; no reliable D call. The sequenced sample was peripheral blood. The source is an older woman with active COVID-19. This CDR3 is CASGLDSFDYTF. CDR3 bases: TGTGCTAGTGGTTTGGACAGCTTTGACTACACCTTC.